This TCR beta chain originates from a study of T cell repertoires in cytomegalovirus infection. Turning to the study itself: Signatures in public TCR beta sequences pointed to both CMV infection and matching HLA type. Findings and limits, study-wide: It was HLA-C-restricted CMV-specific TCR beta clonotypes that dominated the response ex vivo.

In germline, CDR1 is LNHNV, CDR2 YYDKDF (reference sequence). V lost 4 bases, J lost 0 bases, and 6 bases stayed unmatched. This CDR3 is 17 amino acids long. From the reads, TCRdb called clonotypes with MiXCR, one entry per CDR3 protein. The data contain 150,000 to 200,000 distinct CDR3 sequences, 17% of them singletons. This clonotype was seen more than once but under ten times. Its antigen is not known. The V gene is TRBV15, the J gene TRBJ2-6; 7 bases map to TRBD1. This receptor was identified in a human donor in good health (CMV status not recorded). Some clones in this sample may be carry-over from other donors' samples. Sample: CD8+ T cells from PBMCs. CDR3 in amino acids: CATSKLKGASGANVLTF. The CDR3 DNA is TGTGCCACCAGCAAGCTAAAGGGGGCCTCTGGGGCCAACGTCCTGACTTTC.